This T cell receptor (beta chain) comes out of a study of Ad26.COV2.S vaccination and SARS-CoV-2 variants. Using immunoSEQ multiplex PCR, the repertoire was profiled, and TCRdb retains in-frame clones only, with some absent. This table holds about 260,000 clones, 87% found once. As to treatment: roughly 19 received Ad26.COV2.S at low or high dose, single or two shots; about 5 received placebo; per-sample allocation not given. It was on day 63 after the first vaccine or placebo injection that samples were taken. Boston supplied an adult donor aged 18-55 years. The CDR3 loop spans 14 amino acids. V gave up 4 bases and J gave up 0 bases, with 7 bases separating them. Germline lookup yields CDR1 SGHNT and CDR2 YENEEA.

The clonotype was recovered from a person between 18 and 60 years old who received the Ad26.COV2.S COVID-19 vaccine or a placebo. This rearrangement joins TRBV11-3 to TRBJ1-3; no clear D. The material was peripheral blood, obtained in a trial of Ad26.COV2.S vaccine versus placebo. In DNA, the CDR3 is TGTGCCAGCAGCTCCGGAAACTCTGGAAACACCATATATTTT. Amino acid sequence: CASSSGNSGNTIYF. The entire variable domain, with the rest obtained from reference TRBV11-3 and TRBJ1-3, is as follows: EAGVVQSPRYKIIEKKQPVAFWCNPISGHNTLYWYLQNLGQGPELLIRYENEEAVDDSQLPKDRFSAERLKGVDSTLKIQPAELGDSAVYLCASSSGNSGNTIYFGEGSWLTVV.